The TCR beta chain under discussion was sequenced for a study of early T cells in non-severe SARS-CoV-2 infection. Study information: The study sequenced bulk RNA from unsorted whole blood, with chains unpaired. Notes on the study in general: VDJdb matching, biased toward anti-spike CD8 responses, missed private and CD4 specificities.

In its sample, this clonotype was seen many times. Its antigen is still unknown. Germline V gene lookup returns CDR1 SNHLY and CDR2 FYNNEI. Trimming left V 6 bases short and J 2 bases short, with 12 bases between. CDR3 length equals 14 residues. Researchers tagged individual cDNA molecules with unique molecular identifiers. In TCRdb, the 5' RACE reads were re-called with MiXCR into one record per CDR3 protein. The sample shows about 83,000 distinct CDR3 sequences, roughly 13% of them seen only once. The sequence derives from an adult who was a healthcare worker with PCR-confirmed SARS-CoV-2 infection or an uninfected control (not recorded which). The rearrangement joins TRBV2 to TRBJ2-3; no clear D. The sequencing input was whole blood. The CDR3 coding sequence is TGTGCCAGCAGCCCTAGATGGACCACAGATACGCAGTATTTT. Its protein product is CASSPRWTTDTQYF.